This TCR beta chain was documented in a study of T cells expressing NK-cell markers. General observations from the study: These same clonotypes (in several donors) also led the CD3+CD56-NKG2C+ fraction.

Germline loops: CDR1 SGHTA, CDR2 FQGNSA. The CDR3 spans 16 residues. About this clonotype: Its antigen remains unknown.

What made the TCR beta cDNA was 5'RACE template switching with UMIs. After re-calling the 5' RACE reads, TCRdb lists one entry per CDR3 protein, DNA absent. Seen in this sample are 300,000 to 500,000 distinct CDR3 sequences; the ten most common clones hold over 8.5%. The chain is built from TRBV7-2 and TRBJ2-7; the D call of TRBD2 rests on TCRdb alone, since no DNA is present to check it. The specimen sequenced was blood T cells: a sorted CD56 or NKG2C T cell subset, CD4+ or CD8+ T cells, or bulk PBMC T cells (not recorded which). The clonotype was recovered from a woman aged 45-65 years in good health. CDR3 in amino acids: CASSLATGLGLYEQYF.